One sample yielded the 15 T cell receptor beta chains listed below, sequenced in a study of T cells in Graves' hyperthyroidism and ophthalmopathy. RNA transcripts provided the source from which TCR beta CDR3 regions were amplified. The HTBI primer set drove a first-round RT-PCR of the TCR CDR3. TCRdb re-called the multiplex PCR reads with MiXCR, one entry per CDR3 protein. The table includes around 690,000 distinct CDR3 sequences, less than 25% detected once. The material sequenced was blood. Every receptor here comes from a man aged 30 to 45 with Graves' ophthalmopathy.

A note on this clonotype: A single base separates this from a much larger clone, so it may be a read error. The chain carries TRBV28 and TRBJ2-1, with 11 bases identical to TRBD2. This CDR3 comprises 16 residues. Germline CDR1 MDHEN, CDR2 SYDVKM. CDR3 sequence: CVSSAPTSGSYNEQFF. In nucleotides, the CDR3 is TGTGTCAGCAGTGCACCAACTAGCGGGAGCTACAATGAGCAGTTCTTC. The entire variable domain, with the rest obtained from reference TRBV28 and TRBJ2-1, is as follows: DVKVTQSSRYLVKRTGEKVFLECVQDMDHENMFWYRQDPGLGLRLIYFSYDVKMKEKGDIPEGYSVSREKKERFSLILESASTNQTSMYLCVSSAPTSGSYNEQFFGPGTRLTVL.

This clonotype was recorded a few times. The J gene is TRBJ1-1, the V gene TRBV5-4, with no clear D. Germline loops: CDR1 SGHNT, CDR2 YYREEE (reference sequence). The CDR3 extends over 12 amino acids. The ends were cut back, 2 bases at V and 6 bases at J, with 8 bases in the middle. CDR3 nucleotide sequence: TGTGCCAGCAGCTTCGGCAGCTCTGAAGCTTTCTTT. Amino acid sequence: CASSFGSSEAFF.

This clonotype was observed many times. This rearrangement joins TRBV11-2 to TRBJ2-1, with 10 bases that match TRBD2. J gave up 2 bases and V 5 bases, and 12 bases lay outside the gene matches. From germline, CDR1 is SGHAT and CDR2 FQNNGV. This CDR3 has 18 residues. The CDR3 sequence: CASSPRAGGFGAYNEQFF. Written as DNA, the CDR3 is TGTGCCAGCAGCCCCCGAGCGGGAGGGTTCGGGGCCTACAATGAGCAGTTCTTC.

V gene TRBV2 combines with J gene TRBJ2-3, with D maybe TRBD1 (5 bases). The CDR3 runs 12 residues. CDR1 is SNHLY, CDR2 FYNNEI, per germline. Trimming cost V 6 bases and J 4 bases, with 8 bases left between them. Written as DNA, the CDR3 is TGTGCCAGCAGAGGGGTAGCAGATACGCAGTATTTT. As protein: CASRGVADTQYF.

The chain combines TRBV6-2 or TRBV6-3 with TRBJ1-3, with TRBD1 matching over 8 bases. Germline lookup yields CDR1 MNHEY and CDR2 SVGEGT. The CDR3 loop spans 20 amino acids. V was clipped by 0 bases and J by 4 bases; unmatched bases: 17. The CDR3 is CASSYSISTGAKPFGNTIYF. In nucleotides, the CDR3 is TGTGCCAGCAGTTACTCGATATCGACAGGGGCAAAACCTTTCGGAAACACCATATATTTT.

This clonotype was seen only a few times. The gene calls are TRBV24-1 and TRBJ1-2; no definite D call. Germline CDR1 reads KGHDR; CDR2 reads SFDVKD. The CDR3 length is 11 residues. The V end lost 1 base, the J end lost 9 bases, and 5 bases lay between the germline ends. The CDR3 here is CATSDFGRYTF. DNA of the CDR3: TGTGCCACCAGTGATTTCGGCCGCTACACCTTC.

This clonotype has a count of ten or more. The chain is built from TRBV28 and TRBJ1-5, with D unclear. V gave up 7 bases and J gave up 0 bases, with 13 bases separating them. The CDR3 has 15 amino acids. Germline V gene sequence: CDR1 MDHEN, CDR2 SYDVKM. The CDR3 DNA reads as TGTGCCAGCACCCCACCGGGATCTAGCAATCAGCCCCAGCATTTT. Its translation: CASTPPGSSNQPQHF. The full variable domain, completed using reference TRBV28 and TRBJ1-5, is DVKVTQSSRYLVKRTGEKVFLECVQDMDHENMFWYRQDPGLGLRLIYFSYDVKMKEKGDIPEGYSVSREKKERFSLILESASTNQTSMYLCASTPPGSSNQPQHFGDGTRLSIL.

The rearrangement uses TRBV6-5 and TRBJ2-1, with 10 bases aligning to TRBD2. Germline V gives CDR1 MNHEY, CDR2 SVGAGI. Losses at the gene ends were 2 bases for V and 4 bases for J; bases not matched to a gene: 17. The CDR3 contains 20 residues. The CDR3 DNA reads as TGTGCCAGCAGTTACACGTCGGCTAGCGGGAGCCCCAGTTTATACAATGAGCAGTTCTTC. Translating it yields CASSYTSASGSPSLYNEQFF.

The genes are TRBV18 and TRBJ2-5; D is tentatively TRBD1 or TRBD2 (6 bases each). The V end was cut by 8 bases, the J end by 1 base, with 14 bases between. The CDR3 has 14 amino acids. Per germline, CDR1 KGHSH and CDR2 LQKENI. CDR3 sequence: CASAGQGLQETQYF. CDR3 DNA: TGTGCCAGCGCGGGGCAGGGGCTCCAAGAGACCCAGTACTTC.

The table lists this clonotype with many counts. This rearrangement joins TRBV18 to TRBJ1-1; D unclear. CDR3 length equals 13 residues. Germline CDR1 reads KGHSH; CDR2 reads LQKENI. Trimming took 2 bases from V and 0 from J, leaving 4 bases between them. CDR3: CASSPEMNTEAFF. The DNA for the CDR3 is TGTGCCAGCTCACCAGAGATGAACACTGAAGCTTTCTTT.

This clonotype was seen a handful of times. This chain joins TRBV12-3 or TRBV12-4 and TRBJ2-4, with 7 bases aligning to TRBD1. The CDR3 extends over 14 amino acids. Losses at the gene ends were 6 bases for V and 5 bases for J; bases not matched to a gene: 7. CDR3 sequence: CASRSGTEQNIQYF. The CDR3 nucleotides are TGTGCCAGCAGGTCCGGGACAGAGCAAAACATTCAGTACTTC.

This clonotype was recorded a few times. A read error may account for a junction end that differs from germline. This sequence joins TRBV7-7 and TRBJ2-2; perhaps TRBD2 as D (5 bases). Germline CDR1 and CDR2: SSHAT and FNYEAQ (reference sequence). This CDR3 comprises 16 residues. In DNA form, the CDR3 reads TGTGCTAGCAGCTTAGCGATAACAGATAACACCGGGGAGCTGTTTTTT. Its translation: CASSLAITDNTGELFF.

This clonotype was counted a few times. The V call is TRBV11-2, the J call TRBJ2-7; 7 nucleotides match TRBD2. With 1 base clipped from V and 0 bases from J, the junction kept 9 bases outside the gene matches. This CDR3 region has 17 residues. CDR1 and CDR2 from the germline V gene are SGHAT and FQNNGV. The CDR3 spells CASSLGAQRGSSYEQYF. The CDR3 bases are TGTGCCAGCAGCTTAGGGGCCCAGCGGGGTTCCTCCTACGAGCAGTACTTC.

The chain employs TRBV12-3 or TRBV12-4 and TRBJ2-1, with 10 bases identical to TRBD1. CDR3 size: 15 residues. J gave up 7 bases and V 5 bases, and 8 bases lay outside the gene matches. Written as DNA, the CDR3 is TGTGCCAGCAGTCACCGGGACAGGGGTTGGAATGAGCAGTTCTTC. Its translation: CASSHRDRGWNEQFF.

The table lists this clonotype with a few counts. The rearrangement uses TRBV7-9 and TRBJ2-5, with D perhaps TRBD2 (5 bases). Germline V gives CDR1 SEHNR, CDR2 FQNEAQ (reference sequence). V lost 6 bases and J 5 bases, leaving 13 bases between the germline ends. The CDR3 totals 13 residues. CDR3 in amino acids: CASRSGVTETQYF. The CDR3 bases are TGTGCCAGCAGATCCGGGGTGACGGAGACCCAGTACTTC.